Listed here are 5 T cell receptor beta chains from one sample, sequenced in a study of blood T cell repertoires in COVID-19. TCRdb keeps only in-frame clones here, not all; method: immunoSEQ multiplex PCR. Of about 280,000 clones in the sample, roughly nine tenths were seen once. Sequences were obtained from PBMCs or T cells enriched from blood (not recorded which). The receptors were gathered from a middle-aged woman who had recovered from COVID-19.

A word on this clone: Additional DNA sequences in this sample encode the identical CDR3. The chain is built from TRBV24-1 and TRBJ1-5; D is uncertain. CDR1 and CDR2 from the germline V gene are KGHDR and SFDVKD. The V end was cut by 5 bases, the J end by 0 bases, with 4 bases between. The CDR3 extends over 13 amino acids. The CDR3 DNA is TGTGCCACCAGTGGAGATAGCAATCAGCCCCAGCATTTT. Residues: CATSGDSNQPQHF.

Turning to this clone: The conserved final phenylalanine or tryptophan is absent from the CDR3, which likely points to a read error. Because the CDR3's place on the DNA is in doubt, the DNA is left out and the CDR3 is given as listed by TCRdb. The chain employs TRBV2 and TRBJ2-7; TRBD1, the D gene given by the table, was not confirmed from the DNA. From germline, CDR1 is SNHLY and CDR2 FYNNEI. A total of 14 residues make up the CDR3, ends included. The CDR3 region is CASSLNPGQDFKFP.

CDR3 residues: CASSVGPAGLTDTQYF. In DNA, the CDR3 is TGTGCCAGCAGCGTAGGCCCCGCGGGCCTCACAGATACGCAGTATTTT. V gene TRBV9 combines with J gene TRBJ2-3; possibly TRBD2 for D (5 bases). Germline V gives CDR1 SGDLS, CDR2 YYNGEE. There are 16 residues in the CDR3. V gave up 0 bases and J gave up 2 bases, with 13 bases separating them.

On this clone itself: Other DNA sequences in this sample translate to the same CDR3. CDR3 nucleotides: TGTGCCAGCAGCCAAGAGGGAGGTTATGGCTACACCTTC. Its translation: CASSQEGGYGYTF. The chain is built from TRBV3-1 (or the pseudogene TRBV3-2) and TRBJ1-2; D not resolved. The length of the CDR3 is 13 residues. The V gene lost 0 bases and the J gene lost 5 bases, with 7 bases spanning the gap. In germline, CDR1 is LGHDT, CDR2 YNNKEL (reference sequence).

The chain carries TRBV5-1 and TRBJ2-7, with 9 bases aligning to TRBD1. With V trimmed by 4 bases and J by 3 bases, 14 bases remained unmatched. The germline gives CDR1 SGHRS, CDR2 YFSETQ. This CDR3 is built from 17 residues. This chain's CDR3 is CASSLNNPGQGFYEQYF. As DNA, the CDR3 is TGCGCCAGCAGCCTGAACAATCCGGGACAGGGATTCTACGAGCAGTACTTC.